A selection of T cell receptor beta chains follows, all from one sample in a study of sequential checkpoint blockade in melanoma. Sequenced by immunoSEQ multiplex PCR; TCRdb stores in-frame clones only, minus some. Of 13,000 or so clones in the sample, under 65% were seen once. The specimen was CD8+ T cells sorted from blood (inferred from file names), collected from a patient given nivolumab and ipilimumab in sequence. Receptors were obtained from a human donor with melanoma. Each CDR3 is given with its conserved first and last residue. Fields, in order: J gene, V gene, CDR3 length, CDR3 protein.

TRBJ1-5 TRBV10-3 16 CAISDPTDRANQPQHF
TRBJ2-1 TRBV27 13 CASSLVSYNEQFF
TRBJ2-5 TRBV2 15 CASSHFGGGQETQYF
TRBJ2-4 TRBV4-1 16 CASSQDGGLDKNIQYF
TRBJ2-1 TRBV6-5 15 CASSYYQADYNEQFF
TRBJ2-7 TRBV6-5 13 CASAGSTPYEQYF
TRBJ2-2 TRBV5-5 11 CASSFSGELFF
TRBJ2-3 TRBV9 15 CASSVSGGSTDTQYF
TRBJ2-5 TRBV19 15 CASAHWGGQGETQYF
TRBJ1-2 TRBV28 17 CASSLYRTGGSYYGYTF
TRBJ1-4 TRBV7-8 14 CASSSFAGNEKLFF
TRBJ2-1 TRBV30 13 CAWSSAGEGEQFF
TRBJ1-3 TRBV28 17 CASSLAPGLVSGNTIYF
TRBJ2-6 TRBV28 16 CASSSDSISGANVLTF
TRBJ2-3 TRBV6-1 17 CASSELSAGGSTDTQYF
TRBJ2-4 TRBV2 12 CASRDRGNIQYF
TRBJ2-1 TRBV27 14 CASSLAGAYNEQFF
TRBJ1-3 TRBV4-1 15 CASSLDRSSGNTIYF
TRBJ2-7 TRBV5-8 16 CASSGWLAGGFYEQYF
TRBJ1-5 TRBV6-5 16 CASSYSIPSRNQPQHF
TRBJ1-2 TRBV15 16 CATSRDLPRGSLGYTF
TRBJ1-2 TRBV5-4 14 CASSSAGSDYGYTF
TRBJ2-3 TRBV7-3 14 CASSLTGPADTQYF
TRBJ1-5 TRBV7-8 13 CASSRSPGGRGPF
TRBJ2-1 TRBV30 15 CAWSVLAGRYNEQFF
TRBJ2-1 TRBV19 17 CASSIDHASGTYNEQFF
TRBJ1-6 TRBV5-1 16 CASSRDREIYNSPLHF
TRBJ2-7 TRBV9 10 CFGGRYEQYF
TRBJ1-2 TRBV28 21 CASSVKLVTGSLTGLVHGYTF
TRBJ2-3 TRBV2 16 CASREGQGEFMDTQYF
TRBJ1-2 TRBV4-2 15 CASSQTTGAGYGYTF
TRBJ1-5 TRBV28 16 CASSPTGFESNQPQHF
TRBJ2-5 TRBV28 12 CASSSVEETQYF
TRBJ2-1 TRBV6-1 10 CASSETTQFF
TRBJ2-7 TRBV4-1 15 CASSQEGLAGDEQYF
TRBJ2-1 TRBV9 12 CASSEIENEQFF
TRBJ2-3 TRBV7-6 16 CASSPLASGSTDTQYF
TRBJ1-5 TRBV19 14 CASSIDGGNQPQHF
TRBJ1-5 TRBV9 15 CASSPRGGGNQPQHF
TRBJ1-1 TRBV5-1 14 CASSLGGGGTEAFF
TRBJ2-7 TRBV11-2 15 CASSFGAGGGQEQYF
TRBJ1-1 TRBV13 15 CASSLGIAVNTEAFF
TRBJ1-1 TRBV28 15 CASSPRGQLNTEAFF
TRBJ1-1 TRBV6-4 15 CASGRQVPTGTEAFF
TRBJ2-7 TRBV18 14 CASSPTGGKYEQYF
TRBJ2-2 TRBV30 15 CAWGPLIEGVGELFF
TRBJ2-7 TRBV5-3 15 CASSLWRVLSYEQYF
TRBJ1-2 TRBV28 15 CASTLWGQGDYGYTF
TRBJ2-7 TRBV28 14 CASSFGQGGYEQYF
TRBJ2-3 TRBV10-3 18 CAIGLAGVRGEGTDTQYF
TRBJ1-1 TRBV7-2 13 CASSAGVYTEAFF
TRBJ2-3 TRBV27 15 CASSWEGRQADTQYF